Below are 24 T cell receptor beta chains sequenced from a single sample in a study of a mutant IDH1 vaccine in newly diagnosed glioma. These receptors are not linked to any known antigen. The time point was: week 5, during vaccination. Topical imiquimod was applied with each vaccine dose, which held 300 ug of mutant IDH1 20-mer peptide. Assay used: immunoSEQ multiplex PCR; TCRdb lists only in-frame clones, some missing. The table lists 12,000 or so clones, about nine tenths of them singletons. The sample here was PBMCs, taken from a glioma patient whose treatment included an IDH1 peptide vaccine. The receptors come from a woman aged 40 to 50 with glioma. Some clones in this sample may be carry-over from other donors' samples.

This clone was observed a single time. V gene TRBV7-2 combines with J gene TRBJ1-6; the D is unclear. The CDR3 contains 13 residues. The V end lost 3 bases, the J end lost 6 bases, and 6 bases lay between the germline ends. Per germline, CDR1 SGHTA and CDR2 FQGNSA. CDR3 DNA: TGTGCCAGCAGCTTCGATCCTAATTCACCCCTCCACTTT. Amino acids: CASSFDPNSPLHF.

This rearrangement joins TRBV5-1 to TRBJ2-1; either TRBD1 or TRBD2 may fit D (6 bases each). Trimming pared 4 bases from V and 6 bases from J, leaving 17 bases between. The CDR3 sequence is 15 residues long. Germline-derived CDR1 and CDR2 are SGHRS and YFSETQ. The CDR3 sequence is CASSIRTEGGNEQFF. Written as DNA, the CDR3 is TGCGCCAGCAGCATCCGGACTGAGGGGGGCAATGAGCAGTTCTTC.

V and J are TRBV11-2 and TRBJ1-1; 8 nucleotides line up with TRBD1. Germline V gene lookup returns CDR1 SGHAT and CDR2 FQNNGV. With V trimmed by 0 bases and J by 5 bases, 5 bases remained unmatched. CDR3 size: 15 residues. CDR3 residues: CASSLDSGGGTEAFF. DNA for the CDR3: TGTGCCAGCAGCTTAGATTCAGGGGGCGGTACTGAAGCTTTCTTT.

The gene calls are TRBV5-1 and TRBJ1-2; TRBD1 agrees at 7 bases. The CDR3 has 12 residues. J was trimmed by 14 bases and V by 3 bases; bases with no gene match: 10. Per germline, CDR1 SGHRS and CDR2 YFSETQ. The CDR3 loop reads CASSSDRGRRTF. The CDR3 nucleotides read TGCGCCAGCAGCTCGGATAGGGGGCGGAGAACCTTC.

This sequence joins TRBV7-2 and TRBJ1-3; D gene uncertain. CDR3 size: 12 residues. CDR1 and CDR2 (germline): SGHTA, FQGNSA. The V gene lost 4 bases and the J gene lost 9 bases, with 10 bases spanning the gap. The CDR3, as DNA: TGTGCCAGCAGCTACGGGCAAGGCACCATATATTTT. This encodes CASSYGQGTIYF.

The chain recombines TRBV2 with TRBJ2-7, with D possibly matching TRBD1 (5 bases). The CDR3 is 14 amino acids. Germline-derived CDR1 and CDR2 are SNHLY and FYNNEI. The V and J ends lost 6 bases and 2 bases respectively, with 14 bases between them. CDR3 bases: TGTGCCAGCAGCCCTCCGGACAAGACCTACGAGCAGTACTTC. Translation: CASSPPDKTYEQYF.

The J gene is TRBJ1-2, the V gene TRBV4-1; D ambiguous. The CDR3 runs 13 residues. V lost 3 bases to trimming and J lost 8 bases, with 13 bases between them. CDR1 and CDR2 from the germline V gene are MGHRA and YSYEKL. The CDR3 sequence: CASSHIGNLGYTF. Written as DNA, the CDR3 is TGCGCCAGCAGCCACATCGGGAACCTGGGCTACACCTTC.

V and J are TRBV5-8 and TRBJ1-1; tentative D call: TRBD1 (5 bases). Per the germline V gene, CDR1 is SGHTS and CDR2 is YDEGEE. V lost 3 bases and J 1 base, leaving 10 bases between the germline ends. CDR3 size: 14 residues. The CDR3 protein is CASSSGTANTEAFF. In nucleotides, the CDR3 is TGTGCCAGCAGCTCCGGGACGGCGAACACTGAAGCTTTCTTT.

The chain links TRBV30 to TRBJ1-2, with TRBD1 identical over 10 bases. The CDR3 covers 14 residues. The germline CDR1 and CDR2 sequences are GTSNPN and SVGIG (reference sequence). V lost 1 base to trimming and J lost 8 bases; unmatched junction nucleotides: 7. CDR3 sequence reads: CAWSAGQGPRGYTF. In DNA, the CDR3 is TGTGCCTGGAGTGCGGGACAGGGGCCGCGCGGCTACACCTTC.

J is TRBJ2-6 and V is TRBV28; 11 nucleotides match TRBD1. The CDR3 is made up of 19 amino acids. After removal of 4 bases from V and 0 bases from J, the junction contained 8 bases not matched to a gene. Germline loops: CDR1 MDHEN, CDR2 SYDVKM. CDR3 DNA: TGTGCCAGCAGTTCCGACCTAGGGACAGGGGGCTCTGGGGCCAACGTCCTGACTTTC. Translation gives CASSSDLGTGGSGANVLTF. The entire variable domain, with the rest obtained from reference TRBV28 and TRBJ2-6, is as follows: DVKVTQSSRYLVKRTGEKVFLECVQDMDHENMFWYRQDPGLGLRLIYFSYDVKMKEKGDIPEGYSVSREKKERFSLILESASTNQTSMYLCASSSDLGTGGSGANVLTFGAGSRLTVL.

The chain employs TRBV10-3 and TRBJ2-1, with TRBD2 matching 9 bases. There are 13 residues in the CDR3. V gave up 2 bases and J gave up 8 bases; unmatched junction bases: 1. CDR1 ENHRY and CDR2 SYGVKD come from the germline V gene. The DNA of the CDR3 is TGTGCCATCAGTGAGAGGACTAGCGATGAGCAGTTCTTC. This encodes CAISERTSDEQFF.

V is TRBV27 and J is TRBJ1-4; D may be TRBD1 (5 bases). This CDR3 has 18 amino acids. The V gene's germline CDR1 is MNHEY and CDR2 SMNVEV (reference sequence). Deletions cut 2 bases from V and 4 bases from J, with 20 bases between. The CDR3 nucleotides read TGTGCCAGCAGTTTAAAGGGAGGGGTGGATAGAGTTAATGAAAAACTGTTTTTT. Encoded protein: CASSLKGGVDRVNEKLFF.

V gene TRBV30 combines with J gene TRBJ2-2; tentatively, D is TRBD2 (5 bases). V was shortened by 0 bases and J by 1 base, with 9 bases between the two germline ends. This CDR3 has 15 residues. Germline V gene data show CDR1 as GTSNPN and CDR2 as SVGIG (reference sequence). The CDR3 DNA is TGTGCCTGGAGTGTGGACGGGGTGAACACCGGGGAGCTGTTTTTT. This encodes CAWSVDGVNTGELFF.

V and J are TRBV30 and TRBJ2-3; 11 nucleotides line up with TRBD2. CDR1 GTSNPN and CDR2 SVGIG come from the germline V gene (reference sequence). Germline trimming cut 2 bases from V and 4 bases from J; bases unmatched to any gene: 5. The CDR3 consists of 15 residues. The chain's CDR3 is CAWSHRLAGSDTQYF. For the CDR3, the DNA is TGTGCCTGGAGTCACAGACTAGCGGGATCAGATACGCAGTATTTT.

The genes are TRBV6-1 and TRBJ1-3, with D hard to call. This CDR3 has 15 residues. V lost 3 bases, J lost 0 bases, and 9 bases lay in between. From germline, CDR1 is MNHNS and CDR2 SASEGT. As DNA, the CDR3 is TGTGCCAGCAGTGACAGGCTGGACTCTGGAAACACCATATATTTT. The encoded protein is CASSDRLDSGNTIYF.

This chain connects TRBV30 to TRBJ1-2; no definite D call. V was cut by 8 bases and J by 4 bases, with 11 bases left in between. The CDR3 has 11 residues. The V gene's germline CDR1 is GTSNPN and CDR2 SVGIG (reference sequence). The CDR3 region has the DNA TGTGCCGGTTTTTGGAGCTATGGCTACACCTTC. Its translation is CAGFWSYGYTF. Supplemented by reference TRBV30 and TRBJ1-2, the full variable domain reads SQTIHQWPATLVQPVGSPLSLECTVEGTSNPNLYWYRQAAGRGLQLLFYSVGIGQISSEVPQNLSASRPQDRQFILSSKKLLLSDSGFYLCAGFWSYGYTFGSGTRLTVV.

Concerning this clone itself: The junction shows a germline mismatch at one end, possibly a read error. The chain links TRBV6-1 to TRBJ2-5, with 8 nucleotides matching TRBD2. CDR1 is MNHNS and CDR2 is SASEGT in the germline V gene. This CDR3 has 15 residues. DNA of the CDR3: TGTGCCAGCAGGGAAGTGCGGGGGGTCTTTGAGACCCAGTACTTC. It is translated as CASREVRGVFETQYF.

The V gene is TRBV27, the J gene TRBJ2-5, with D perhaps TRBD1 (5 bases). The CDR3 has 12 amino acids. CDR1 and CDR2 from the germline V gene are MNHEY and SMNVEV (reference sequence). Trimming pared 3 bases from V and 7 bases from J, leaving 9 bases between. In DNA form, the CDR3 reads TGTGCCAGCAGTTTCTCCCAGGGGACCCAGTACTTC. Amino acid sequence: CASSFSQGTQYF.

J is TRBJ2-2 and V is TRBV19; 7 nucleotides align to TRBD2. Germline CDR1 and CDR2: LNHDA and SQIVND (reference sequence). V was clipped by 9 bases and J by 1 base; unmatched bases: 5. This CDR3 is built from 14 residues. This chain's CDR3 is CASRGVGNTGELFF. CDR3 coding DNA: TGTGCCAGCCGGGGGGTGGGGAACACCGGGGAGCTGTTTTTT.

This clone was counted once. The chain uses TRBV10-3 and TRBJ1-1, with D tentatively TRBD1 (5 bases). This CDR3 is 14 amino acids long. V dropped 3 bases and J dropped 2 bases, with 10 bases sitting between them. Germline V gene sequence: CDR1 ENHRY, CDR2 SYGVKD. The CDR3 region is CAISDPGPNTEAFF. DNA of the CDR3: TGTGCCATCAGTGACCCAGGGCCAAACACTGAAGCTTTCTTT.

This clone was observed once. The V and J genes are TRBV6-6 and TRBJ1-2; a weak D match, TRBD1 (6 bases). Germline V lookup: CDR1 MNHNY, CDR2 SVGAGI (reference sequence). Deletions cut 6 bases from V and 4 bases from J, with 12 bases between. The CDR3 covers 13 residues. CDR3 DNA: TGTGCCAGCAGATTAGGGGGGGGCTATGGCTACACCTTC. This gives the protein CASRLGGGYGYTF.

This chain joins TRBV6-1 and TRBJ2-7; 8 bases agree with TRBD1. This CDR3 spans 15 amino acids. CDR1 and CDR2 from the germline V gene are MNHNS and SASEGT. With 4 bases clipped from V and 4 bases from J, the junction kept 9 bases outside the gene matches. The CDR3 sequence is CASSAPGTGKYEQYF. The CDR3 DNA reads TGTGCCAGCAGTGCTCCCGGGACAGGTAAATACGAGCAGTACTTC.

This clone occurred once. V usage is TRBV7-9 and J usage is TRBJ1-4, with TRBD1 matching 7 bases. The V gene end was trimmed by 5 bases and the J gene end by 14 bases; junction bases not matched to a gene: 8. The CDR3 length is 12 residues. The V gene's germline CDR1 is SEHNR and CDR2 FQNEAQ (reference sequence). DNA of the CDR3: TGTGCCAGCAGCGGAGGGGGCAGAACTCTGTTTTTT. Protein: CASSGGGRTLFF.

This sequence joins TRBV30 and TRBJ2-2; TRBD1 or TRBD2 may be the D gene (5 bases each). Trimming removed 0 bases from V and 8 bases from J, with 10 bases in between. The CDR3 loop spans 13 amino acids. In germline, CDR1 is GTSNPN, CDR2 SVGIG (reference sequence). CDR3 bases: TGTGCCTGGAGTGTACGAGGGGCTGGGGAGCTGTTTTTT. It encodes CAWSVRGAGELFF.